This TCR beta chain comes out of a study of blood T cells in healthy people across ages. Overall study findings and caveats: A greater number of naive CD4+ cells and higher diversity distinguished long-lived donors from aged donors. Any changes in expanded clonotypes were possibly confounded, as donor CMV status remained unknown.

Comment on this clonotype: Its antigen is unidentified.

J was trimmed by 2 bases and V by 4 bases; bases with no gene match: 4. The CDR3 runs to 15 residues. Germline values: CDR1 LGHNA, CDR2 YSLEER. Primers used in a second PCR of about 7 to 11 cycles were a sample-barcoded 5' primer and a J-beta primer mix. TCRdb recomputed calls from the 5' RACE reads with MiXCR, one row per CDR3 protein. The data show around 2 million distinct CDR3 sequences, about 39% seen once. The receptor comes from a human donor in good health. The rearrangement links TRBV4-3 to TRBJ2-1, with 8 bases identical to TRBD2. Specimen: blood. CDR3 amino acids: CASSLFSGTYNEQFF. CDR3 DNA: TGCGCCAGCAGCCTTTTTAGCGGGACCTACAATGAGCAGTTCTTC.